Following are 21 T cell receptor beta chains from one sample sequenced in a study of radiotherapy plus CTLA-4 blockade in lung cancer. TCRdb's copy holds only in-frame clones and misses some; the assay was immunoSEQ multiplex PCR. The sample lists tens of thousands of clones, approximately 83% occurring once. The sequencing used peripheral blood, collected from a patient treated with radiotherapy plus ipilimumab. These TCRs come from a human donor with non-small cell lung cancer who had a partial response to radiotherapy plus ipilimumab.

The CDR3 DNA is TGTGCCAGCAGCCCGGGGACAGGGGACTTTAACACTGAAGCTTTCTTT. This translates into CASSPGTGDFNTEAFF. This sequence joins TRBV9 and TRBJ1-1, with 10 bases identical to TRBD1. V lost 4 bases to trimming and J lost 2 bases; unmatched junction nucleotides: 8. The CDR3 length is 16 residues. The V gene's germline CDR1 is SGDLS and CDR2 YYNGEE.

Of note for this clone: One junction end disagrees with the germline gene, perhaps due to a read error. The chain is built from TRBV10-3 and TRBJ2-7; TRBD2 is a possible D gene (6 bases). Looked up from germline, CDR1 is ENHRY and CDR2 is SYGVKD. The CDR3 consists of 14 residues. DNA of the CDR3: TGTGCCATCAGTACTCTAGCGTATCCGCCCTTGAGGCACTTC. The encoded protein is CAISTLAYPPLRHF.

This rearrangement joins TRBV5-1 to TRBJ1-3; perhaps TRBD1 as D (6 bases). Germline V gene data show CDR1 as SGHRS and CDR2 as YFSETQ. Trimming took 5 bases from V and 1 from J, leaving 10 bases between them. This CDR3 is 14 amino acids long. CDR3 protein: CASRPQGSGNTIYF. CDR3 coding DNA: TGCGCCAGCAGACCCCAGGGGTCTGGAAACACCATATATTTT.

This clone was seen once. J is TRBJ2-3 and V is TRBV5-1; TRBD2 might be the D (6 bases). This CDR3 has 16 amino acids. Germline values: CDR1 SGHRS, CDR2 YFSETQ. The V and J ends lost 1 base and 1 base respectively, with 13 bases between them. CDR3 in amino acids: CASSLLGGAGTDTQYF. The CDR3 DNA reads as TGCGCCAGCAGCTTGTTGGGGGGAGCCGGCACAGATACGCAGTATTTT. Supplemented by reference TRBV5-1 and TRBJ2-3, the full variable domain reads KAGVTQTPRYLIKTRGQQVTLSCSPISGHRSVSWYQQTPGQGLQFLFEYFSETQRNKGNFPGRFSGRQFSNSRSEMNVSTLELGDSALYLCASSLLGGAGTDTQYFGPGTRLTVL.

The chain joins TRBV6-1 to TRBJ1-5; D call uncertain. Germline CDR1 reads MNHNS; CDR2 reads SASEGT. The CDR3 spans 14 residues. V gave up 5 bases and J gave up 0 bases, with 8 bases separating them. CDR3 coding DNA: TGTGCCAGCAGTCCAGTGAATAGCAATCAGCCCCAGCATTTT. Translating gives CASSPVNSNQPQHF.

This clone has only one observation. The chain links TRBV11-3 to TRBJ2-3, with 7 bases matching TRBD2. Per the germline V gene, CDR1 is SGHNT and CDR2 is YENEEA. The CDR3 is 16 amino acids. With V trimmed by 1 base and J by 5 bases, 9 bases remained unmatched. CDR3 DNA sequence: TGTGCCAGCAGCTTAGGAAGGCGGGAGAGGGGAGATACGCAGTATTTT. It specifies CASSLGRRERGDTQYF.

The rearrangement links TRBV10-3 to TRBJ1-2, with 7 bases lining up with TRBD1. Losses at the gene ends were 3 bases for V and 3 bases for J; bases not matched to a gene: 7. CDR1 and CDR2 (germline): ENHRY, SYGVKD. The CDR3 is 15 residues long. CDR3 coding DNA: TGTGCCATCAGTGAAGCGACAGGGACGTACTATGGCTACACCTTC. Protein: CAISEATGTYYGYTF.

The CDR3 reads CASSLGLAGPNYNEQFF. The CDR3 nucleotides are TGTGCCAGCAGCTTAGGGCTAGCGGGACCCAACTACAATGAGCAGTTCTTC. The rearrangement joins TRBV7-6 to TRBJ2-1, with 9 bases aligning to TRBD2. The germline CDR1 and CDR2 sequences are SGHVS and FNYEAQ. The CDR3 runs to 17 residues. Germline trimming cut 1 base from V and 3 bases from J; bases unmatched to any gene: 7.

The CDR3 reads CASSQDPGGEETQYF. In DNA form, the CDR3 reads TGCGCCAGCAGCCAAGATCCGGGAGGGGAAGAGACCCAGTACTTC. V usage is TRBV4-1 and J usage is TRBJ2-5, with 8 nucleotides matching TRBD2. CDR3 size: 15 residues. Trimming at V came to 0 bases and at J to 3 bases, leaving 3 bases not matched to a gene. Looked up from germline, CDR1 is MGHRA and CDR2 is YSYEKL.

V and J are TRBV28 and TRBJ2-1, with a tentative D call TRBD2 (6 bases). The V end lost 3 bases, the J end lost 8 bases, and 17 bases lay between the germline ends. This CDR3 spans 15 amino acids. Looked up from germline, CDR1 is MDHEN and CDR2 is SYDVKM. CDR3 coding DNA: TGTGCCAGCAGTTTCCACGGGAGAGGGAAAGATGAGCAGTTCTTC. Its translation is CASSFHGRGKDEQFF.

Only one count was recorded for this clone. V and J are TRBV28 and TRBJ1-5, with unresolved D. The CDR3 runs to 15 residues. V lost 5 bases to trimming and J lost 0 bases, with 11 bases between them. Germline V gives CDR1 MDHEN, CDR2 SYDVKM. CDR3 sequence reads: CASSPGLNSNQPQHF. The CDR3 DNA reads as TGTGCCAGCAGTCCAGGACTGAATAGCAATCAGCCCCAGCATTTT.

V gene TRBV7-2 combines with J gene TRBJ2-5, with D tentatively TRBD1 (5 bases). Germline CDR1 SGHTA, CDR2 FQGNSA. The CDR3 sequence is 14 residues long. V lost 0 bases and J 6 bases, leaving 11 bases between the germline ends. CDR3 residues: CASSLATSGKTQYF. The CDR3 region has the DNA TGTGCCAGCAGCTTAGCCACCTCAGGGAAGACCCAGTACTTC.

The rearrangement links TRBV6-5 to TRBJ1-3; no clear D. Germline V gene sequence: CDR1 MNHEY, CDR2 SVGAGI. This CDR3 contains 16 residues. Trimming left V 4 bases short and J 4 bases short, with 17 bases between. CDR3 coding DNA: TGTGCCAGCAGTTCACCAACCAGAGGTACCGGAAACACCATATATTTT. The encoded protein is CASSSPTRGTGNTIYF.

J is TRBJ1-2 and V is TRBV7-2, with 7 bases aligning to TRBD1. This CDR3 spans 13 amino acids. The V gene end was trimmed by 5 bases and the J gene end by 7 bases; junction bases not matched to a gene: 7. CDR1 is SGHTA, CDR2 FQGNSA, per germline. DNA of the CDR3: TGTGCCAGCAGCCCTGGACAGGCCCTTGGCTACACCTTC. Protein: CASSPGQALGYTF.

The V call is TRBV4-1, the J call TRBJ1-5; 7 positions agree with TRBD1. Germline V gives CDR1 MGHRA, CDR2 YSYEKL. The V gene end was trimmed by 0 bases and the J gene end by 3 bases; junction bases not matched to a gene: 5. The CDR3 covers 16 residues. CDR3 sequence (DNA): TGCGCCAGCAGCCAAGATATGACAGGGAACAATCAGCCCCAGCATTTT. This encodes CASSQDMTGNNQPQHF.

The CDR3 protein is CATSRSYPTNEKLFF. CDR3 DNA: TGTGCCACCAGCAGATCGTATCCAACTAATGAAAAACTGTTTTTT. The V and J genes are TRBV15 and TRBJ1-4; no clear D gene. The CDR3 is 15 amino acids. Looked up from germline, CDR1 is LNHNV and CDR2 is YYDKDF (reference sequence). Trimming left V 2 bases short and J 0 bases short, with 7 bases between.

This rearrangement joins TRBV19 to TRBJ1-2, with D tentatively TRBD1 (5 bases). The CDR3 runs 14 residues. The V gene's germline CDR1 is LNHDA and CDR2 SQIVND (reference sequence). V was clipped by 4 bases and J by 1 base, with 10 bases between them. The CDR3, as DNA: TGTGCCAGTAGTACACGACAGCTTAACTATGGCTACACCTTC. It translates to CASSTRQLNYGYTF.

The gene calls are TRBV18 and TRBJ1-5; the match to TRBD1 covers 7 bases. Germline CDR1 reads KGHSH; CDR2 reads LQKENI. J lost 4 bases, V lost 8 bases, and 5 bases had no gene match. The length of the CDR3 is 13 residues. CDR3 DNA: TGTGCCAGCATGACAGGGAATAATCAGCCCCAGCATTTT. Translated, it gives CASMTGNNQPQHF. Full variable domain (outside the CDR3, taken from reference TRBV18 and TRBJ1-5): NAGVMQNPRHLVRRRGQEARLRCSPMKGHSHVYWYRQLPEEGLKFMVYLQKENIIDESGMPKERFSAEFPKEGPSILRIQQVVRGDSAAYFCASMTGNNQPQHFGDGTRLSIL.

The chain uses TRBV18 and TRBJ2-1; TRBD1 matches at 7 bases. J gave up 4 bases and V 4 bases, and 7 bases lay outside the gene matches. The CDR3 is 15 residues long. Germline-derived CDR1 and CDR2 are KGHSH and LQKENI. DNA for the CDR3: TGTGCCAGCTCACAACCGGGACAGCTATACAATGAGCAGTTCTTC. Translation: CASSQPGQLYNEQFF.

The J gene is TRBJ1-5, the V gene TRBV9; a weak D match, TRBD1 (6 bases). Between the trimmed V and J ends, which lost 0 bases and 7 bases, there was a span of 14 bases. Germline V gene lookup returns CDR1 SGDLS and CDR2 YYNGEE. This CDR3 spans 15 amino acids. CDR3 DNA: TGTGCCAGCAGCGTAGAGGGGGGGGCTGGGCAGCCCCAGCATTTT. As protein: CASSVEGGAGQPQHF.

The chain joins TRBV7-9 to TRBJ2-1; 11 nucleotides agree with TRBD2. This CDR3 has 16 amino acids. Germline CDR1 and CDR2: SEHNR and FQNEAQ (reference sequence). With 5 bases clipped from V and 10 bases from J, the junction kept 13 bases outside the gene matches. The CDR3 spells CASSDQLAGASEEQFF. CDR3 DNA sequence: TGTGCCAGCAGCGACCAACTAGCGGGAGCCTCAGAAGAGCAGTTCTTC.